This passage covers 18 T cell receptor beta chains from one sample sequenced in a study of graft-versus-host responses after intestinal transplantation. Their target antigens are unknown. Assay used: immunoSEQ multiplex PCR; TCRdb lists only in-frame clones, some missing. The table records about 41,000 clones, around 96% of them present only once. Sequencing used unstimulated CD8+ T cells sorted from spleen or lymph node cells, obtained before transplant. The source is a human donor who was the organ donor for an intestinal transplant.

The rearrangement joins TRBV7-9 to TRBJ2-1, with D tentatively TRBD1 (6 bases). This CDR3 comprises 15 residues. Germline CDR1 is SEHNR and CDR2 is FQNEAQ (reference sequence). Trimming took 2 bases from V and 0 from J, leaving 8 bases between them. CDR3 sequence (DNA): TGTGCCAGCAGCTTACCAGGGGACTCCTACAATGAGCAGTTCTTC. This encodes CASSLPGDSYNEQFF. The full variable domain, completed using reference TRBV7-9 and TRBJ2-1, is DTGVSQNPRHKITKRGQNVTFRCDPISEHNRLYWYRQTLGQGPEFLTYFQNEAQLEKSRLLSDRFSAERPKGSFSTLEIQRTEQGDSAMYLCASSLPGDSYNEQFFGPGTRLTVL.

The chain is built from TRBV9 and TRBJ1-6, with D perhaps TRBD1 (5 bases). The V gene lost 4 bases and the J gene lost 7 bases, with 9 bases spanning the gap. CDR3 length: 13 amino acids. Germline loops: CDR1 SGDLS, CDR2 YYNGEE. The chain's CDR3 is CASSNGANSPLHF. The CDR3 nucleotides read TGTGCCAGCAGCAACGGGGCCAATTCACCCCTCCACTTT.

The V gene is TRBV7-9, the J gene TRBJ2-7; D ambiguous. The CDR3 contains 14 residues. CDR1 and CDR2 (germline): SEHNR, FQNEAQ (reference sequence). V was pared by 3 bases and J by 2 bases, with 11 bases between. DNA for the CDR3: TGTGCCAGCAGCTTCGGGTATAGTACCTACGAGCAGTACTTC. It yields the protein CASSFGYSTYEQYF.

The chain couples TRBV7-9 to TRBJ2-3; the D is unclear. In germline, CDR1 is SEHNR, CDR2 FQNEAQ (reference sequence). Trimming pared 1 base from V and 5 bases from J, leaving 10 bases between. This CDR3 spans 14 amino acids. The CDR3 DNA reads TGTGCCAGCAGCTTAGTTTTTGGGGAAGATACGCAGTATTTT. It translates to CASSLVFGEDTQYF.

V gene TRBV14 combines with J gene TRBJ2-7; TRBD1 matches at 7 bases. The CDR3 length is 14 residues. The V gene's germline CDR1 is SGHDN and CDR2 FVKESK. The junction had 5 bases not matched to a gene; V was cut back by 6 bases and J by 0 bases. DNA for the CDR3: TGTGCCAGCAGGGGGACAGCGAACTCCTACGAGCAGTACTTC. Translated: CASRGTANSYEQYF. Full variable domain (outside the CDR3, taken from reference TRBV14 and TRBJ2-7): EAGVTQFPSHSVIEKGQTVTLRCDPISGHDNLYWYRRVMGKEIKFLLHFVKESKQDESGMPNNRFLAERTGGTYSTLKVQPAELEDSGVYFCASRGTANSYEQYFGPGTRLTVT.

The J gene is TRBJ2-1, the V gene TRBV5-1; TRBD2 matches 9 bases. CDR1 SGHRS and CDR2 YFSETQ come from the germline V gene. This CDR3 spans 16 amino acids. The J segment lost 0 bases and the V segment lost 4 bases, leaving 5 bases of the junction unmatched. CDR3 protein: CASSRGLAPSYNEQFF. CDR3 coding DNA: TGCGCCAGCAGCCGGGGACTAGCTCCCTCCTACAATGAGCAGTTCTTC.

V gene TRBV21-1 combines with J gene TRBJ2-7. TRBV21-1 constitutes a pseudogene. The CDR3 runs to 14 residues. The CDR3 spells CASINLGPAYEQYF. In DNA form, the CDR3 reads TGTGCCAGCATTAATCTGGGACCGGCCTACGAGCAGTACTTC.

The rearrangement links TRBV21-1 to TRBJ2-3; the D call of TRBD1 is as the table states it, not checked on the DNA. TRBV21-1 is designated a pseudogene. CDR3 length equals 20 residues. DNA for the CDR3: TGTGCCAGCATGCCTTGGGACAGGGGGCGCCTTTTTGGCCGACAAGATACGCAGTATTTT. It encodes CASMPWDRGRLFGRQDTQYF.

This clone was detected once. J is TRBJ2-3 and V is TRBV7-8; weak D call: TRBD2 (7 bases). Deletions cut 5 bases from V and 4 bases from J, with 25 bases between. This CDR3 is built from 18 residues. Germline CDR1 reads SGHVS; CDR2 reads FQNEAQ. CDR3 nucleotides: TGTGCCAGCAGCCGGGCGGAGGGGGGGCTGGGTTTTGCAGATACGCAGTATTTT. This translates into CASSRAEGGLGFADTQYF.

This clone showed up just a few times. The chain is built from TRBV20-1 and TRBJ2-5, with D hard to call. With 5 bases removed from V and 5 bases from J, the gap between germline ends came to 3 bases. Germline V gene lookup returns CDR1 DFQATT and CDR2 SNEGSKA (reference sequence). This CDR3 is built from 9 residues. For the CDR3, the DNA is TGCAGTGCTGACGAGACCCAGTACTTC. The encoded protein is CSADETQYF.

The chain recombines TRBV7-2 with TRBJ1-1; no clear D gene. Trimming removed 4 bases at V and 11 bases at J, with 11 bases between. The V gene's germline CDR1 is SGHTA and CDR2 FQGNSA. CDR3 length: 11 amino acids. The CDR3, as DNA: TGTGCCAGCAGCTCGACCCCGGAGGCTTTCTTT. Protein product: CASSSTPEAFF.

The rearrangement joins TRBV4-2 to TRBJ1-4; the D gene is possibly TRBD1 (5 bases). The germline V gene encodes CDR1 LGHNA and CDR2 YNFKEQ. V was trimmed by 4 bases and J by 7 bases, leaving 13 bases between them. The CDR3 is 14 amino acids. Here the CDR3 DNA reads TGTGCCAGCAGCCCGTCGTGGGGCTCTGAAAAACTGTTTTTT. It specifies CASSPSWGSEKLFF.

V and J are TRBV29-1 and TRBJ1-2, with no clear D. The V end was cut by 7 bases, the J end by 12 bases, with 18 bases between. Germline V gives CDR1 SQVTM, CDR2 ANQGSEA. This CDR3 is 11 amino acids long. This CDR3 reads CSARTGWVHTF. The CDR3 DNA follows: TGCAGCGCTCGGACGGGGTGGGTCCACACCTTC.

The rearrangement joins TRBV7-8 to TRBJ2-1; 9 nucleotides match TRBD1. The CDR3 loop spans 17 amino acids. V lost 0 bases to trimming and J lost 4 bases; unmatched junction nucleotides: 7. Germline loops: CDR1 SGHVS, CDR2 FQNEAQ. The CDR3 loop reads CASSLAGDRALYNEQFF. In DNA, the CDR3 is TGTGCCAGCAGCTTAGCGGGGGACAGGGCCTTATACAATGAGCAGTTCTTC. The complete variable domain, with remaining parts taken from reference TRBV7-8 and TRBJ2-1, reads GAGVSQSPRYKVAKRGQDVALRCDPISGHVSLFWYQQALGQGPEFLTYFQNEAQLDKSGLPSDRFFAERPEGSVSTLKIQRTQQEDSAVYLCASSLAGDRALYNEQFFGPGTRLTVL.

CDR3 nucleotides: TGCGCCAGCAGCCAAGGTGGGACGCGCTACTACGAGCAGTACTTC. Protein product: CASSQGGTRYYEQYF. The J gene is TRBJ2-7, the V gene TRBV4-1, with D tentatively TRBD1 or TRBD2 (5 bases each). The germline gives CDR1 MGHRA, CDR2 YSYEKL. CDR3 length equals 15 residues. V was clipped by 1 base and J by 3 bases, with 13 bases between them.

This clone has more than one count but fewer than ten. The rearrangement uses TRBV19 and TRBJ1-5; 7 bases agree with TRBD1. With 6 bases clipped from V and 2 bases from J, the junction kept 10 bases outside the gene matches. This CDR3 region has 16 residues. Germline V lookup: CDR1 LNHDA, CDR2 SQIVND (reference sequence). In DNA, the CDR3 is TGTGCCAGTAGACAAAGGGGCAGGGGGGGCAATCAGCCCCAGCATTTT. It specifies CASRQRGRGGNQPQHF. Looking up the rest from reference TRBV19 and TRBJ1-5 gives the full variable domain: DGGITQSPKYLFRKEGQNVTLSCEQNLNHDAMYWYRQDPGQGLRLIYYSQIVNDFQKGDIAEGYSVSREKKESFPLTVTSAQKNPTAFYLCASRQRGRGGNQPQHFGDGTRLSIL.

This chain links TRBV27 with TRBJ2-3; 7 positions agree with TRBD2. Germline V gene lookup returns CDR1 MNHEY and CDR2 SMNVEV (reference sequence). This CDR3 spans 16 amino acids. With V trimmed by 2 bases and J by 2 bases, 7 bases remained unmatched. In DNA, the CDR3 is TGTGCCAGCAGTTTAATGGGGACTACCCACACAGATACGCAGTATTTT. It encodes CASSLMGTTHTDTQYF.

The rearrangement joins TRBV6-5 to TRBJ2-1, with D possibly being TRBD1 (6 bases). Looked up from germline, CDR1 is MNHEY and CDR2 is SVGAGI. V was clipped by 2 bases and J by 2 bases, with 13 bases between them. CDR3 length: 16 amino acids. CDR3 in DNA: TGTGCCAGCAGTTACCTACAGGGAAGCGCCTACAATGAGCAGTTCTTC. Protein: CASSYLQGSAYNEQFF.